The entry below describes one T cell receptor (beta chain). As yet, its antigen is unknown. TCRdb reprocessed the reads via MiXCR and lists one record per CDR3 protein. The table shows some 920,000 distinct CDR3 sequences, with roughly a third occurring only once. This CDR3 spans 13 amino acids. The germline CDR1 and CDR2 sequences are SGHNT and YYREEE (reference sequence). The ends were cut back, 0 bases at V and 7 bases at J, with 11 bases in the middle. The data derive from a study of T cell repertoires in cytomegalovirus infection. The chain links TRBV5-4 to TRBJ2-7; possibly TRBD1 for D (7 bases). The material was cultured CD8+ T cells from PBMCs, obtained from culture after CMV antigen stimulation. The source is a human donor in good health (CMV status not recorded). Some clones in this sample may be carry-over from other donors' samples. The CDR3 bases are TGTGCCAGCAGCTTGGTACAGGGGAGGGAGCAGTACTTC. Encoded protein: CASSLVQGREQYF.